One and the same sample provided the 30 T cell receptor beta chains below, sequenced in a study of CD8+ T cells in alopecia areata. Following extraction, RNA underwent reverse transcription to cDNA, which served as the sequencing template. Using immunoSEQ multiplex PCR, the repertoire was profiled, and TCRdb retains in-frame clones only, with some absent. The table includes about 120,000 clones, 55% to 70% detected once. The material sequenced was CD4+ T cells sorted from blood. These receptors were taken from a human donor in good health.

The chain joins TRBV9 to TRBJ2-6; D not certain. With 4 bases removed from V and 2 bases from J, the gap between germline ends came to 13 bases. In germline, CDR1 is SGDLS, CDR2 YYNGEE. The CDR3 length is 16 residues. The CDR3 coding sequence is TGTGCCAGCAGCCCACGGCAGTCCGCTGGGGCCAACGTCCTGACTTTC. Protein product: CASSPRQSAGANVLTF.

The V call is TRBV9, the J call TRBJ1-6; no clear D. The germline gives CDR1 SGDLS, CDR2 YYNGEE. The CDR3 consists of 12 residues. V shed 0 bases and J shed 10 bases, with 5 bases lying between them. The CDR3 sequence is CASSVGNSPLHF. The CDR3 region has the DNA TGTGCCAGCAGCGTAGGGAACTCACCCCTCCACTTT.

This clone was detected a few times. The chain combines TRBV29-1 with TRBJ1-5; a weak D match, TRBD1 (5 bases). Germline V lookup: CDR1 SQVTM, CDR2 ANQGSEA. This CDR3 is built from 14 residues. V gave up 6 bases and J gave up 0 bases, with 12 bases separating them. This CDR3 is CSVSGGTSNQPQHF. DNA of the CDR3: TGCAGCGTCTCAGGAGGGACTAGCAATCAGCCCCAGCATTTT.

This clone occurred once. The chain combines TRBV2 with TRBJ1-1; tentative D call: TRBD1 (6 bases). Germline assignment: CDR1 SNHLY and CDR2 FYNNEI. This CDR3 spans 12 amino acids. V gave up 9 bases and J gave up 4 bases, with 12 bases separating them. CDR3 bases: TGTGCCAGTAACATCAGGGGCACTGAAGCTTTCTTT. As protein: CASNIRGTEAFF.

The chain uses TRBV30 and TRBJ2-5; 8 bases map to TRBD1. The germline CDR1 and CDR2 sequences are GTSNPN and SVGIG (reference sequence). V shed 2 bases, J shed 5 bases, and the junction held 10 bases outside the gene matches. The CDR3 length is 15 residues. The CDR3 spells CAWSPTRGLGETQYF. The CDR3 DNA follows: TGTGCCTGGAGTCCGACCAGGGGGCTGGGGGAGACCCAGTACTTC.

V and J are TRBV25-1 and TRBJ1-2, with a tentative D call TRBD1 (5 bases). The CDR3 contains 15 residues. The germline V gene encodes CDR1 MGHDK and CDR2 SYGVNS. V was clipped by 2 bases and J by 4 bases, with 14 bases between them. The CDR3 region is CASSEDGAGRYGYTF. The CDR3 region has the DNA TGTGCCAGCAGTGAAGATGGGGCCGGGCGCTATGGCTACACCTTC.

The J gene is TRBJ2-3, the V gene TRBV29-1; tentative D call: TRBD2 (5 bases). The germline V and J ends were trimmed by 7 bases and 1 base, with 12 bases remaining between them. This CDR3 spans 13 amino acids. Germline CDR1 reads SQVTM; CDR2 reads ANQGSEA. The CDR3 sequence: CSAGAGRTDTQYF. The CDR3 bases are TGCAGCGCCGGCGCGGGTCGCACAGATACGCAGTATTTT.

J is TRBJ2-1 and V is TRBV6-1; D uncertain. The CDR3 consists of 12 residues. Trimming removed 2 bases at V and 4 bases at J, with 3 bases between. Germline V gives CDR1 MNHNS, CDR2 SASEGT. CDR3 protein: CASSEQYNEQFF. The CDR3 nucleotides are TGTGCCAGCAGTGAACAGTACAATGAGCAGTTCTTC.

The rearrangement uses TRBV30 and TRBJ1-6, with 10 bases matching TRBD1. V shed 2 bases and J 7 bases; nucleotides not matched to a gene: 5. The CDR3 has 15 residues. Germline V gives CDR1 GTSNPN, CDR2 SVGIG (reference sequence). The chain's CDR3 is CAWSRGQGGNSPLHF. Written as DNA, the CDR3 is TGTGCCTGGAGTAGAGGACAGGGGGGGAATTCACCCCTCCACTTT.

The chain couples TRBV5-4 to TRBJ2-7; perhaps TRBD2 as D (6 bases). V lost 4 bases to trimming and J lost 3 bases, with 17 bases between them. This CDR3 is built from 15 residues. Germline CDR1 reads SGHNT; CDR2 reads YYREEE (reference sequence). CDR3 coding DNA: TGTGCCAGCAGCCGGGATACTAGCCTGAGCTACGAGCAGTACTTC. It translates to CASSRDTSLSYEQYF. The full variable domain, its missing parts supplied by reference TRBV5-4 and TRBJ2-7, is ETGVTQSPTHLIKTRGQQVTLRCSSQSGHNTVSWYQQALGQGPQFIFQYYREEENGRGNFPPRFSGLQFPNYSSELNVNALELDDSALYLCASSRDTSLSYEQYFGPGTRLTVT.

This chain uses TRBV29-1 with TRBJ2-1, with TRBD2 identical over 10 bases. This CDR3 has 14 amino acids. Germline V lookup: CDR1 SQVTM, CDR2 ANQGSEA. The trim removed 6 bases at V and 7 bases at J, leaving 9 bases unmatched. The CDR3: CSVGPSGGGNEQFF. In DNA form, the CDR3 reads TGCAGCGTCGGCCCTAGCGGGGGTGGGAATGAGCAGTTCTTC.

This clone came up a few times. The V and J genes are TRBV29-1 and TRBJ2-3; the D gene is possibly TRBD1 (5 bases). The V gene's germline CDR1 is SQVTM and CDR2 ANQGSEA. CDR3 length equals 14 residues. V lost 6 bases, J lost 0 bases, and 13 bases lay in between. The CDR3 region is CSVKKGYSTDTQYF. DNA of the CDR3: TGCAGCGTGAAAAAGGGGTATAGCACAGATACGCAGTATTTT.

This chain connects TRBV7-3 to TRBJ2-3; D ambiguous. Germline lookup yields CDR1 SGHTA and CDR2 FQGTGA. The germline V and J ends were trimmed by 3 bases and 11 bases, with 12 bases remaining between them. This CDR3 is 12 amino acids long. Written as DNA, the CDR3 is TGTGCCAGCAGCTTTGAAGGTGCGAAGCAGTATTTT. Translated: CASSFEGAKQYF.

This clone came up a few times. The rearrangement joins TRBV27 to TRBJ1-3, with unresolved D. Deletions cut 5 bases from V and 0 bases from J, with 8 bases between. The germline gives CDR1 MNHEY, CDR2 SMNVEV (reference sequence). The CDR3 sequence is 14 residues long. The CDR3 DNA reads as TGTGCCAGCAGTGGCGGCAGCTCTGGAAACACCATATATTTT. Amino acids: CASSGGSSGNTIYF.

This chain joins TRBV4-1 and TRBJ2-5; D is unclear. Germline V gene lookup returns CDR1 MGHRA and CDR2 YSYEKL. This CDR3 contains 13 residues. V was clipped by 1 base and J by 2 bases, with 5 bases between them. CDR3 protein: CASSQAPQETQYF. CDR3 DNA: TGCGCCAGCAGCCAAGCCCCACAAGAGACCCAGTACTTC.

J is TRBJ1-1 and V is TRBV29-1, with no clear D. The CDR3 is made up of 13 amino acids. Germline V gene lookup returns CDR1 SQVTM and CDR2 ANQGSEA. Trimming removed 6 bases from V and 1 base from J, with 12 bases in between. Written as DNA, the CDR3 is TGCAGCGTCACCGGGCTTGGGAACACTGAAGCTTTCTTT. Encoded protein: CSVTGLGNTEAFF.

The chain uses TRBV2 and TRBJ1-1, with 9 bases identical to TRBD1. The J segment lost 4 bases and the V segment lost 6 bases, leaving 6 bases of the junction unmatched. The CDR3 totals 14 residues. CDR1 is SNHLY and CDR2 is FYNNEI in the germline V gene. CDR3 in amino acids: CASRDRGRFTEAFF. The CDR3 DNA sequence: TGTGCCAGCAGGGACAGGGGTCGGTTCACTGAAGCTTTCTTT.

Only a few counts were recorded for this clone. The rearrangement links TRBV5-1 to TRBJ2-5; tentatively, D is TRBD1 or TRBD2 (5 bases each). Germline V gives CDR1 SGHRS, CDR2 YFSETQ. V lost 1 base to trimming and J lost 3 bases, with 10 bases between them. The CDR3 is made up of 14 amino acids. This chain's CDR3 is CASSLSGTKETQYF. The CDR3 region has the DNA TGCGCCAGCAGCTTGAGTGGGACGAAAGAGACCCAGTACTTC.

V gene TRBV25-1 combines with J gene TRBJ2-1; D is unresolved. The CDR3 length is 15 residues. Germline V lookup: CDR1 MGHDK, CDR2 SYGVNS. Trimming pared 1 base from V and 5 bases from J, leaving 12 bases between. The CDR3: CASSELGRRNNEQFF. For the CDR3, the DNA is TGTGCCAGCAGTGAATTAGGCCGGAGAAACAATGAGCAGTTCTTC. Variable domain in full (rest from reference TRBV25-1 and TRBJ2-1): EADIYQTPRYLVIGTGKKITLECSQTMGHDKMYWYQQDPGMELHLIHYSYGVNSTEKGDLSSESTVSRIRTEHFPLTLESARPSHTSQYLCASSELGRRNNEQFFGPGTRLTVL.

The V and J genes are TRBV7-9 and TRBJ1-1; D not resolved. The germline gives CDR1 SEHNR, CDR2 FQNEAQ (reference sequence). V lost 5 bases and J 1 base, leaving 11 bases between the germline ends. The CDR3 is made up of 14 amino acids. This CDR3 reads CASSPWRENTEAFF. The CDR3 bases are TGTGCCAGCAGCCCCTGGAGGGAGAACACTGAAGCTTTCTTT.

The chain carries TRBV6-5 and TRBJ2-5; tentatively, D is TRBD2 (6 bases). The CDR3 totals 15 residues. Trimming took 6 bases from V and 5 from J, leaving 19 bases between them. Germline values: CDR1 MNHEY, CDR2 SVGAGI. This CDR3 reads CASSGGSGLRETQYF. CDR3 coding DNA: TGTGCCAGCAGCGGCGGTAGCGGACTAAGGGAGACCCAGTACTTC.

The genes are TRBV4-2 and TRBJ1-5; tentative D call: TRBD1 (6 bases). V lost 5 bases and J 0 bases, leaving 8 bases between the germline ends. The CDR3 runs to 14 residues. Per the germline V gene, CDR1 is LGHNA and CDR2 is YNFKEQ. Here the CDR3 reads CASSGGGSNQPQHF. In DNA, the CDR3 is TGTGCCAGCAGCGGGGGCGGTAGCAATCAGCCCCAGCATTTT.

This chain links TRBV25-1 with TRBJ2-2, with D perhaps TRBD2 (6 bases). V lost 6 bases to trimming and J lost 7 bases, with 18 bases between them. The CDR3 loop spans 15 amino acids. Germline CDR1 reads MGHDK; CDR2 reads SYGVNS. CDR3 amino acids: CASRLEEGGGGELFF. The CDR3 DNA follows: TGTGCCAGCAGATTAGAGGAGGGCGGAGGCGGGGAGCTGTTTTTT.

V gene TRBV29-1 combines with J gene TRBJ2-3; D is perhaps TRBD2 (5 bases). V was shortened by 5 bases and J by 6 bases, with 15 bases between the two germline ends. CDR1 SQVTM and CDR2 ANQGSEA come from the germline V gene. This CDR3 is 13 amino acids long. In DNA form, the CDR3 reads TGCAGCGTTTGGGTGGATAGGGAGGATACGCAGTATTTT. Residues: CSVWVDREDTQYF.

The chain employs TRBV29-1 and TRBJ2-3; the D call may be TRBD1 or TRBD2 (5 bases each). Germline V gene sequence: CDR1 SQVTM, CDR2 ANQGSEA. CDR3 length equals 13 residues. V lost 3 bases to trimming and J lost 4 bases, with 11 bases between them. CDR3 sequence (DNA): TGCAGCGTTGAGGGGGTTAGGGCAGATACGCAGTATTTT. Translated: CSVEGVRADTQYF.

The rearrangement joins TRBV29-1 to TRBJ2-3; possibly TRBD1 for D (5 bases). The V and J ends lost 4 bases and 1 base respectively, with 9 bases between them. The length of the CDR3 is 13 residues. Germline V gene lookup returns CDR1 SQVTM and CDR2 ANQGSEA. The CDR3 DNA reads as TGCAGCGTTGTACAACAGGGCACAGATACGCAGTATTTT. It encodes CSVVQQGTDTQYF.

The chain couples TRBV4-1 to TRBJ2-7, with D perhaps TRBD1 (5 bases). The CDR3 loop spans 14 amino acids. Trimming left V 1 base short and J 8 bases short, with 15 bases between. Germline V gene data show CDR1 as MGHRA and CDR2 as YSYEKL. Here the CDR3 reads CASSQGARDEKQYF. The CDR3 DNA reads TGCGCCAGCAGCCAAGGGGCCAGGGATGAAAAGCAGTACTTC.

This clone was recorded a few times. This chain joins TRBV6-6 and TRBJ1-6, with D perhaps matching TRBD1 (6 bases). V was shortened by 4 bases and J by 4 bases, with 11 bases between the two germline ends. Germline V CDR1 and CDR2: MNHNY, SVGAGI (reference sequence). The length of the CDR3 is 15 residues. The CDR3 bases are TGTGCCAGCAGTTTTCAACAGGGTTATAATTCACCCCTCCACTTT. As protein: CASSFQQGYNSPLHF.

The gene calls are TRBV29-1 and TRBJ2-3; 7 positions agree with TRBD1. The CDR3 has 14 residues. CDR1 and CDR2 (germline): SQVTM, ANQGSEA. J lost 1 base, V lost 5 bases, and 6 bases had no gene match. The CDR3 region is CSVNGQDGTDTQYF. For the CDR3, the DNA is TGCAGCGTTAACGGACAGGACGGCACAGATACGCAGTATTTT.

This clone appeared a single time. The chain employs TRBV7-9 and TRBJ2-7; 8 nucleotides line up with TRBD1. Germline V gives CDR1 SEHNR, CDR2 FQNEAQ (reference sequence). J was trimmed by 4 bases and V by 5 bases; bases with no gene match: 7. This CDR3 is 14 amino acids long. DNA for the CDR3: TGTGCCAGCAGCGACCGGGACAGGACTTACGAGCAGTACTTC. Translation: CASSDRDRTYEQYF.